These 28 T cell receptor beta chains came from one sample sequenced in a study of vaccination effects on CD4 cells after COVID-19. Following culture for approximately 11 days, CD4+ T cells were isolated. This individual tested PCR-positive for SARS-CoV-2 infection between March and December 2020. As their vaccination, participants received two doses of either BNT162b2 or mRNA-1273. Generated by immunoSEQ multiplex PCR, the TCRdb table keeps only in-frame clones and is missing some. Altogether around 53,000 clones are present, 65% to 80% being singletons, with the ten largest covering about 5%. Which antigens these TCRs recognize remains unknown. The source material was CD4+ T cells from PBMCs cultured without peptide, sampled after COVID-19 vaccination. These receptors came from a human donor who had a prior SARS-CoV-2 infection.

V usage is TRBV5-6 and J usage is TRBJ2-1, with D unresolved. CDR1 and CDR2 (germline): SGHDT, YYEEEE. This CDR3 is built from 12 residues. The germline V and J ends were trimmed by 4 bases and 10 bases, with 12 bases remaining between them. CDR3: CASSRLASEQFF. CDR3 sequence (DNA): TGTGCCAGCAGCCGATTAGCATCGGAGCAGTTCTTC. The whole variable domain, remainder taken from reference TRBV5-6 and TRBJ2-1, is DAGVTQSPTHLIKTRGQQVTLRCSPKSGHDTVSWYQQALGQGPQFIFQYYEEEERQRGNFPDRFSGHQFPNYSSELNVNALLLGDSALYLCASSRLASEQFFGPGTRLTVL.

The chain links TRBV4-1 to TRBJ1-2; D is unresolved. The germline V gene has CDR1 MGHRA and CDR2 YSYEKL. CDR3 size: 15 residues. The V end was cut by 1 base, the J end by 0 bases, with 9 bases between. The CDR3 nucleotides read TGCGCCAGCAGCCAAGGAGGTCAGACTAACTATGGCTACACCTTC. As protein: CASSQGGQTNYGYTF.

The V gene is TRBV10-3, the J gene TRBJ2-5; D may be TRBD2 (6 bases). The CDR3 has 13 residues. V gave up 0 bases and J gave up 4 bases, with 6 bases separating them. Germline V gene data show CDR1 as ENHRY and CDR2 as SYGVKD. The CDR3 region is CAISESGGETQYF. The CDR3 DNA is TGTGCCATCAGTGAGTCGGGGGGAGAGACCCAGTACTTC.

The chain couples TRBV27 to TRBJ2-7; a weak D match, TRBD1 (6 bases). Between the trimmed V and J ends, which lost 7 bases and 3 bases, there was a span of 16 bases. Per the germline V gene, CDR1 is MNHEY and CDR2 is SMNVEV (reference sequence). The CDR3 contains 14 residues. CDR3 residues: CASTSRDTNYEQYF. The CDR3 DNA sequence: TGTGCCAGCACGAGCCGGGACACCAACTACGAGCAGTACTTC.

The genes are TRBV29-1 and TRBJ2-5, with TRBD1 matching over 7 bases. The germline V gene has CDR1 SQVTM and CDR2 ANQGSEA. This CDR3 contains 14 residues. J lost 1 base, V lost 7 bases, and 9 bases had no gene match. The CDR3 spells CSGQGQSSQETQYF. The CDR3 DNA reads as TGCAGCGGCCAGGGACAGAGCTCCCAAGAGACCCAGTACTTC.

This clone was observed a few times. The chain carries TRBV7-3 and TRBJ1-1, with a tentative D call TRBD1 (5 bases). V lost 5 bases and J 1 base, leaving 8 bases between the germline ends. Germline CDR1 is SGHTA and CDR2 is FQGTGA. The CDR3 has 13 residues. The CDR3 DNA reads as TGTGCCAGCAGCCCCCAGGGGAACACTGAAGCTTTCTTT. Its protein is CASSPQGNTEAFF.

The V and J genes are TRBV15 and TRBJ2-1, with D perhaps TRBD2 (6 bases). Germline lookup yields CDR1 LNHNV and CDR2 YYDKDF (reference sequence). The CDR3 length is 17 residues. Between the trimmed V and J ends, which lost 1 base and 8 bases, there was a span of 21 bases. The CDR3 protein is CATSRAGGINTPHEQFF. The CDR3 nucleotides read TGTGCCACCAGCAGAGCCGGAGGGATAAATACCCCGCATGAGCAGTTCTTC.

The rearrangement joins TRBV11-2 to TRBJ2-3; D unresolved. The CDR3 runs to 16 residues. CDR1 SGHAT and CDR2 FQNNGV come from the germline V gene. The V end was cut by 5 bases, the J end by 1 base, with 16 bases between. CDR3 region: CASSDWIDIGTDTQYF. CDR3 DNA: TGTGCCAGCAGCGATTGGATTGATATCGGCACAGATACGCAGTATTTT.

V usage is TRBV20-1 and J usage is TRBJ2-1; D call uncertain. This CDR3 comprises 17 residues. CDR1 and CDR2 from the germline V gene are DFQATT and SNEGSKA (reference sequence). V lost 3 bases and J 0 bases, leaving 18 bases between the germline ends. DNA for the CDR3: TGCAGTGCTAGTTGGTGGGGATCTAAAAGCTCCTACAATGAGCAGTTCTTC. Translation: CSASWWGSKSSYNEQFF.

The chain carries TRBV5-1 and TRBJ2-2; D assignment may be TRBD1 or TRBD2 (5 bases each). Trimming removed 4 bases at V and 2 bases at J, with 12 bases between. CDR1 and CDR2 from the germline V gene are SGHRS and YFSETQ. The CDR3 has 15 amino acids. Written as DNA, the CDR3 is TGCGCCAGCAGCCTAAGGGACCCTAACACCGGGGAGCTGTTTTTT. The encoded protein is CASSLRDPNTGELFF. Full variable domain (missing parts from reference TRBV5-1 and TRBJ2-2): KAGVTQTPRYLIKTRGQQVTLSCSPISGHRSVSWYQQTPGQGLQFLFEYFSETQRNKGNFPGRFSGRQFSNSRSEMNVSTLELGDSALYLCASSLRDPNTGELFFGEGSRLTVL.

J is TRBJ1-2 and V is TRBV6-5; 8 nucleotides agree with TRBD1. V lost 6 bases to trimming and J lost 2 bases; unmatched junction nucleotides: 2. The CDR3 covers 13 residues. CDR1 is MNHEY and CDR2 is SVGAGI in the germline V gene. CDR3 in amino acids: CASSRQGNYGYTF. As DNA, the CDR3 is TGTGCCAGCAGCCGACAGGGGAACTATGGCTACACCTTC.

The genes are TRBV5-4 and TRBJ1-2, with D perhaps matching TRBD1 (5 bases). The ends were cut back, 4 bases at V and 3 bases at J, with 10 bases in the middle. Looked up from germline, CDR1 is SGHNT and CDR2 is YYREEE (reference sequence). This CDR3 has 13 amino acids. CDR3: CASSMDNHYGYTF. CDR3 coding DNA: TGTGCCAGCAGCATGGACAACCACTATGGCTACACCTTC.

This clone occurred a few times. The V gene is TRBV27, the J gene TRBJ2-3; D is unresolved. The ends were cut back, 3 bases at V and 0 bases at J, with 13 bases in the middle. CDR1 is MNHEY, CDR2 SMNVEV, per germline (reference sequence). The CDR3 consists of 16 residues. The CDR3 DNA sequence: TGTGCCAGCAGTTTGCGTCAAGTCCACAGCACAGATACGCAGTATTTT. It codes for CASSLRQVHSTDTQYF.

This clone was observed once. This chain uses TRBV11-1 with TRBJ2-5; D is unresolved. The CDR3 has 16 amino acids. Trimming pared 3 bases from V and 2 bases from J, leaving 16 bases between. Germline CDR1 SGHAT, CDR2 FQDESV (reference sequence). CDR3 sequence (DNA): TGTGCCAGCAGCTTTCGGTCGATCCCCGGACAAGAGACCCAGTACTTC. Protein sequence: CASSFRSIPGQETQYF.

The chain has TRBV4-2 and TRBJ1-5, with TRBD1 as a possible D gene (5 bases). From germline, CDR1 is LGHNA and CDR2 YNFKEQ. The CDR3 covers 14 residues. The V end was cut by 3 bases, the J end by 4 bases, with 10 bases between. CDR3 bases: TGTGCCAGCAGCCAGACAGAGGGAAATCAGCCCCAGCATTTT. Protein product: CASSQTEGNQPQHF.

This chain links TRBV5-1 with TRBJ1-2; D ambiguous. Germline loops: CDR1 SGHRS, CDR2 YFSETQ. The CDR3 is 13 amino acids. With 4 bases removed from V and 8 bases from J, the gap between germline ends came to 15 bases. In DNA, the CDR3 is TGCGCCAGCAGCCAGCTATCTGGTTGGGGCTACACCTTC. This gives the protein CASSQLSGWGYTF.

This clone turned up a few times. The gene calls are TRBV19 and TRBJ2-1; D remains unclear. The V and J ends lost 6 bases and 6 bases respectively, with 9 bases between them. This CDR3 is built from 12 residues. The germline V gene encodes CDR1 LNHDA and CDR2 SQIVND (reference sequence). In nucleotides, the CDR3 is TGTGCCAGTAGGTCCGTAGGCAATGAGCAGTTCTTC. As protein: CASRSVGNEQFF.

The chain combines TRBV2 with TRBJ1-2; the D is unclear. The V and J ends lost 5 bases and 4 bases respectively, with 14 bases between them. CDR3 size: 14 residues. Germline V gives CDR1 SNHLY, CDR2 FYNNEI. The DNA for the CDR3 is TGTGCCAGCAGTCGGGTGGGCCGGGTCTATGGCTACACCTTC. Its translation: CASSRVGRVYGYTF.

The chain combines TRBV5-1 with TRBJ2-7; D gene uncertain. The V end was cut by 4 bases, the J end by 5 bases, with 19 bases between. The V gene's germline CDR1 is SGHRS and CDR2 YFSETQ. This CDR3 has 15 amino acids. The CDR3 DNA follows: TGCGCCAGCAGCCCGGGCCTTTCTCTAGGCCACGAGCAGTACTTC. Protein product: CASSPGLSLGHEQYF.

This chain uses TRBV6-5 with TRBJ2-2; D unclear. Germline V gives CDR1 MNHEY, CDR2 SVGAGI. V lost 6 bases to trimming and J lost 6 bases, with 8 bases between them. This CDR3 region has 12 residues. In DNA, the CDR3 is TGTGCCAGCAGCGGAGCAGCCGGGGAGCTGTTTTTT. Translating gives CASSGAAGELFF.

The chain employs TRBV7-9 and TRBJ2-5; TRBD2 might be the D (6 bases). Germline V gene lookup returns CDR1 SEHNR and CDR2 FQNEAQ (reference sequence). The CDR3 has 13 amino acids. V was clipped by 8 bases and J by 2 bases, with 12 bases between them. CDR3 sequence reads: CASVRDSQETQYF. The CDR3 bases are TGTGCCAGCGTCCGGGACTCTCAAGAGACCCAGTACTTC. The variable domain in full, with the rest retrieved from reference TRBV7-9 and TRBJ2-5, is DTGVSQNPRHKITKRGQNVTFRCDPISEHNRLYWYRQTLGQGPEFLTYFQNEAQLEKSRLLSDRFSAERPKGSFSTLEIQRTEQGDSAMYLCASVRDSQETQYFGPGTRLLVL.

The V call is TRBV11-2, the J call TRBJ1-2; D is possibly TRBD1 (5 bases). The CDR3 has 16 amino acids. The ends were cut back, 1 base at V and 2 bases at J, with 14 bases in the middle. Looked up from germline, CDR1 is SGHAT and CDR2 is FQNNGV. DNA for the CDR3: TGTGCCAGCAGCTTAGCGTTCCAGGGAGGCAACTATGGCTACACCTTC. Residues: CASSLAFQGGNYGYTF.

The chain couples TRBV5-6 to TRBJ2-7, with unresolved D. There are 14 residues in the CDR3. Trimming stripped 1 base from V and 5 bases from J, with 13 bases between. Germline V gene lookup returns CDR1 SGHDT and CDR2 YYEEEE. This chain's CDR3 is CASSLQHGRDEQYF. Written as DNA, the CDR3 is TGTGCCAGCAGCTTGCAACACGGTCGGGACGAGCAGTACTTC. The variable domain in full, with the rest retrieved from reference TRBV5-6 and TRBJ2-7, is DAGVTQSPTHLIKTRGQQVTLRCSPKSGHDTVSWYQQALGQGPQFIFQYYEEEERQRGNFPDRFSGHQFPNYSSELNVNALLLGDSALYLCASSLQHGRDEQYFGPGTRLTVT.

V gene TRBV5-1 combines with J gene TRBJ2-1; D remains ambiguous. Trimming cost V 4 bases and J 0 bases, with 11 bases left between them. Looked up from germline, CDR1 is SGHRS and CDR2 is YFSETQ. The CDR3 is 15 residues long. CDR3 coding DNA: TGCGCCAGCAGCCCCATCGACCGCTCCTACAATGAGCAGTTCTTC. This codes for CASSPIDRSYNEQFF.

CDR3: CASSPRQGGAYNEQFF. The CDR3 DNA reads TGTGCCAGCAGCCCGCGACAAGGGGGTGCCTACAATGAGCAGTTCTTC. The chain joins TRBV11-3 to TRBJ2-1; D possibly corresponds to TRBD1 (6 bases). Germline V CDR1 and CDR2: SGHNT, YENEEA. This CDR3 region has 16 residues. V was clipped by 5 bases and J by 2 bases, with 16 bases between them.

This clone was observed a few times. V gene TRBV30 combines with J gene TRBJ2-1; 11 nucleotides line up with TRBD2. The trim removed 4 bases at V and 6 bases at J, leaving 11 bases unmatched. CDR3 length equals 16 residues. Germline V CDR1 and CDR2: GTSNPN, SVGIG (reference sequence). The CDR3 DNA sequence: TGTGCCTGGATTAGCGGGGGGGCCTTTATTGGCAATGAGCAGTTCTTC. It specifies CAWISGGAFIGNEQFF. The full variable domain, in which reference TRBV30 and TRBJ2-1 provide the parts outside the CDR3, is SQTIHQWPATLVQPVGSPLSLECTVEGTSNPNLYWYRQAAGRGLQLLFYSVGIGQISSEVPQNLSASRPQDRQFILSSKKLLLSDSGFYLCAWISGGAFIGNEQFFGPGTRLTVL.

This clone was picked up a small number of times. This rearrangement joins TRBV2 to TRBJ2-1; 13 nucleotides agree with TRBD2. Germline V lookup: CDR1 SNHLY, CDR2 FYNNEI. Trimming at V came to 5 bases and at J to 4 bases, leaving 8 bases not matched to a gene. CDR3 size: 17 residues. CDR3 sequence (DNA): TGTGCCAGCAGTTATAGTGGACTAGCGGGGGTGTACAATGAGCAGTTCTTC. Translation: CASSYSGLAGVYNEQFF.

This clone was counted a single time. The CDR3 DNA reads TGTGCCAGCAGTGAGGCGGGGGTGGTCAAAAACATTCAGTACTTC. Amino acids: CASSEAGVVKNIQYF. This rearrangement joins TRBV2 to TRBJ2-4; 7 positions agree with TRBD2. Unmatched junction bases numbered 5, after V lost 3 bases and J lost 3 bases. In germline, CDR1 is SNHLY, CDR2 FYNNEI. This CDR3 is built from 15 residues.